This TCR beta chain came from a study of control samples from healthy donors and cancer patients. Germline V lookup: CDR1 SQVTM, CDR2 ANQGSEA. This CDR3 is built from 16 residues. The V gene end was trimmed by 2 bases and the J gene end by 0 bases; junction bases not matched to a gene: 7. Some clones are missing from TCRdb's copy, which holds only in-frame ones; the method was immunoSEQ multiplex PCR. The table includes some 130,000 clones, approximately 92% detected once. The rearrangement joins TRBV29-1 to TRBJ2-1; 7 bases agree with TRBD1. The specimen was blood. This receptor was taken from a man aged 35 to 55 in good health. CDR3 loop: CSVEILTGNSYNEQFF. The CDR3 DNA reads TGCAGCGTTGAAATCCTGACAGGGAACTCCTACAATGAGCAGTTCTTC.